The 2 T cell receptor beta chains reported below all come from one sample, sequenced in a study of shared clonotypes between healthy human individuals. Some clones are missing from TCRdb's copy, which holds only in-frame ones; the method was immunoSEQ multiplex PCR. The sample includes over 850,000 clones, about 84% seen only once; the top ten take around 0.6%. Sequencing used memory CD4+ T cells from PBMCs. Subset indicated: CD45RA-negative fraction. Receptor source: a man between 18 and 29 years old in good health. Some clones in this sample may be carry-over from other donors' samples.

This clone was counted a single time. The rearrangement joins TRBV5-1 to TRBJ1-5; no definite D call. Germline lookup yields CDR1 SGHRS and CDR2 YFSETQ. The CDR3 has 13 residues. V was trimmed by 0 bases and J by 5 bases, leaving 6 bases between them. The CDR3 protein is CASSLGLDQPQHF. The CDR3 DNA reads TGCGCCAGCAGCTTGGGTTTGGATCAGCCCCAGCATTTT.

CDR3 DNA: TGTGCCAGCAGTGAAAGTGGGACAGACGCGAACACCGGGGAGCTGTTTTTT. Protein product: CASSESGTDANTGELFF. The chain is built from TRBV2 and TRBJ2-2; 7 nucleotides line up with TRBD1. Germline V CDR1 and CDR2: SNHLY, FYNNEI. V gave up 2 bases and J gave up 0 bases; unmatched junction bases: 6. The CDR3 length is 17 residues. The entire variable domain, with the rest obtained from reference TRBV2 and TRBJ2-2, is as follows: EPEVTQTPSHQVTQMGQEVILRCVPISNHLYFYWYRQILGQKVEFLVSFYNNEISEKSEIFDDQFSVERPDGSNFTLKIRSTKLEDSAMYFCASSESGTDANTGELFFGEGSRLTVL.